A selection of T cell receptor beta chains follows, all from one sample in a study of blood T cell repertoires in COVID-19. TCRdb's table, derived via immunoSEQ multiplex PCR, lists solely in-frame clones and lacks some. The sample yields approximately 280,000 clones, 65% to 90% seen once. Sequencing was done on a sample of peripheral blood. These receptors came from a man between 50 and 59 years old with active or convalescent COVID-19. Each CDR3 is given with its conserved first and last residue. A D gene is named only where the DNA matches it firmly. Size tells how often a clone was seen (once, few, many) or the class of an expanded clone, and some rows leave it out.

>TRBV6-1|TRBD1|-|TRBJ1-6
TGTGCCAGCAGTGCCATGGGACAGGGGGCTGGGTCACCCCTCCACTTT
CASSAMGQGAGSPLHF
>TRBV3-1/TRBV3-2|-|-|TRBJ2-7
TGTGCCAGCAGCCAAGTCGTCCGAGGGGAGCAGTACTTC
CASSQVVRGEQYF
>TRBV27|TRBD2|-|TRBJ2-3
TGTGCCAGCAGTACCCCGCTAGCGGGGGGACTCACAGATACGCAGTATTTT
CASSTPLAGGLTDTQYF
>TRBV19|-|-|TRBJ1-5
TGTGCCAGTACTCTCGGGGGAACCGGCAATCAGCCCCAGCATTTT
CASTLGGTGNQPQHF
>TRBV7-3|-|-|TRBJ2-1
TGTGCCAGCAGCCCACAGGGACCCCGGGGCGAGCAGTTCTTC
CASSPQGPRGEQFF
>TRBV11-2|TRBD2|-|TRBJ2-1
TGTGCCAGCAGCTCTGGTCCGCCGGGACTAGCGGGAAGGGATGAGCAGTTCTTC
CASSSGPPGLAGRDEQFF
>TRBV7-2|-|-|TRBJ2-1
TGTGCCAGCAGCTTACGAGGGGCAGGGGCCGGGGCGCTCTACAATGAGCAGTTCTTC
CASSLRGAGAGALYNEQFF
>TRBV10-3|-|-|TRBJ2-1
TGTGCCATCAGTGACTCAAATTGGGGCGAGCAGTTCTTC
CAISDSNWGEQFF
>TRBV28|-|-|TRBJ1-3
TGTGCCAGCAGCTCCAGGGTGACTAGAGGAAACACCATATATTTT
CASSSRVTRGNTIYF
>TRBV3-1/TRBV3-2|-|-|TRBJ2-7
TGTGCCAGCAGCCAAGATCGCGATGTCGAGCAGTACTTC
CASSQDRDVEQYF
>TRBV12-3/TRBV12-4|-|-|TRBJ2-1
TGTGCCAGCAGTTTCAGTGATCCTGAGCAGTTCTTC
CASSFSDPEQFF
>TRBV5-1|TRBD2|-|TRBJ2-7
TGCGCCAGTCGACTAGCGGGAGACAGTACGTACGAGCAGTACTTC
CASRLAGDSTYEQYF
>TRBV21-1|-|once|TRBJ1-1
TGTGCCAGCAGCAACGGACAGGGACCGAACACTGAAGCTTTCTTT
CASSNGQGPNTEAFF
>TRBV7-6|TRBD1|-|TRBJ1-2
TGTGCCAGCAGCCGGATTAACGTGGGACAGGGGGCAGTAGGCTACACCTTC
CASSRINVGQGAVGYTF
>TRBV7-2|TRBD1|-|TRBJ2-7
TGTGCCAGCGGGGACAGGCCGCCCTACGAGCAGTACTTC
CASGDRPPYEQYF
>TRBV7-3|TRBD2|few|TRBJ2-1
TGTGCCAGCAGCCCTCTAGCGGGAGTACAGTTCTTC
CASSPLAGVQFF
>TRBV29-1|-|-|TRBJ1-1
TGCAGCGTCCAACAGGGTTTCTGGTACACTGAAGCTTTCTTT
CSVQQGFWYTEAFF
>TRBV6-6|TRBD1|-|TRBJ1-5
TGTGCCAGCAGTGCCGGGACAGGGAAGAGCAATCAGCCCCAGCATTTT
CASSAGTGKSNQPQHF
>TRBV6-5|-|-|TRBJ2-2
TGTGCCAGCAGCGTCTACAGGGCCGGCACCGGGGAGCTGTTTTTT
CASSVYRAGTGELFF
>TRBV24-1|-|-|TRBJ2-3
TGTGCCACCAGTGGGGCATCGGTCACAGATACGCAGTATTTT
CATSGASVTDTQYF
>TRBV3-1/TRBV3-2|-|-|TRBJ2-1
TGTGCCAGCAGCCGCGACAGCACTTTAGCCAATGAGCAGTTCTTC
CASSRDSTLANEQFF
>TRBV27|TRBD2|-|TRBJ2-1
TGTGCCAGCAGTCCGCAATGGGCGGGAGGGTTCAATGAGCAGTTCTTC
CASSPQWAGGFNEQFF
>TRBV4-1|TRBD2|few|TRBJ2-1
TGCGCCAGCAGCCAAGACATCGCTAGCGGGAGCGAGCAGTTCTTC
CASSQDIASGSEQFF
>TRBV7-6|TRBD1|once|TRBJ2-1
TGTGCCAGCAGCTTAAAAAGGACAGGGATGGCCTACAATGAGCAGTTCTTC
CASSLKRTGMAYNEQFF
>TRBV4-1|TRBD2|-|TRBJ2-1
TGCGCCAGCAAAGGGACTAGCGGCTACAATGAGCAGTTCTTC
CASKGTSGYNEQFF
>TRBV7-8|-|-|TRBJ2-1
TGTGCCAGCAGCTTAGTCGGACTAACCTCCTACAATGAGCAGTTCTTC
CASSLVGLTSYNEQFF
>TRBV19|TRBD1|-|TRBJ1-5
TGTGCCAGTAGCCCACAGGGGAATCAGCCCCAGCATTTT
CASSPQGNQPQHF
>TRBV4-1|TRBD2|-|TRBJ2-3
TGCGCCAGCAGGCTTAATCCGGGACTAGCGGGAGATACGCAGTATTTT
CASRLNPGLAGDTQYF
>TRBV4-2|-|-|TRBJ1-4
TGTGCCAGCAGCCAACCGGAGACGACTGGTAATGAAAAACTGTTTTTT
CASSQPETTGNEKLFF
>TRBV3-1/TRBV3-2|TRBD1|few|TRBJ2-1
TGTGCCAGCAGCCAAGAGGGACAGAGACACAATGAGCAGTTCTTC
CASSQEGQRHNEQFF
>TRBV6-1|TRBD1|-|TRBJ1-6
TGTGCCAGCAGTGAGGGAAGCGGACAGGGTAATTCACCCCTCCACTTT
CASSEGSGQGNSPLHF
>TRBV6-4|TRBD2|-|TRBJ2-1
TGTGCCAGCAGGCCAAGGCCTGGGACTAACAATGAGCAGTTCTTC
CASRPRPGTNNEQFF
>TRBV4-2|TRBD2|-|TRBJ2-1
TGTGCCAGCAGCCAAGGGACAACTAGCGGGAGGGTTGAGCAGTTCTTC
CASSQGTTSGRVEQFF
>TRBV7-9|TRBD1|-|TRBJ2-1
TGTGCCAGCAGCTCTCCTTCCGGGACAGGGGACAACAATGAGCAGTTCTTC
CASSSPSGTGDNNEQFF
>TRBV19|TRBD1|-|TRBJ1-1
TGTGCCAGTAGATCGACAGGGGGCATCGTAGCTGAAGCTTTCTTT
CASRSTGGIVAEAFF
>TRBV5-8|TRBD1|-|TRBJ1-1
TGTGCCAGCAGCTTCGGTACAGGGGGCCTGAACACTGAAGCTTTCTTT
CASSFGTGGLNTEAFF
>TRBV4-1|-|once|TRBJ1-4
TGCGCCAGCAGCCGGACATCTACAAATGAAAAACTGTTTTTT
CASSRTSTNEKLFF
>TRBV30|-|-|TRBJ2-4
TGTGCCTGGAGTCCCCGGACAGTATCAAACATTCAGTACTTC
CAWSPRTVSNIQYF